Described below is a single T cell receptor beta chain sequence and its context. This record comes from a study of cytomegalovirus exposure and HLA in healthy donors. PCR employed 60 Vbeta and 13 Jbeta primers. Measured with immunoSEQ multiplex PCR; TCRdb has only the in-frame clones, and not every one. The repertoire consists of approximately 150,000 clones, with approximately 80% occurring once and the leading ten covering about 9.9%. Trimming took 1 base from V and 4 from J, leaving 16 bases between them. The length of the CDR3 is 16 residues. The germline V gene encodes CDR1 MNHEY and CDR2 SVGAGI.

This clonotype was obtained from a man between 18 and 29 years old in good health and CMV-seropositive. V gene TRBV6-5 combines with J gene TRBJ1-2, with D perhaps matching TRBD1 (5 bases). Material for sequencing was PBMCs. CDR3 loop: CASSYLGHGVPYGYTF. Written as DNA, the CDR3 is TGTGCCAGCAGTTACTTAGGACACGGAGTTCCCTATGGCTACACCTTC.